This TCR beta chain originates from a study of T cell repertoires in cytomegalovirus infection. Across the whole study: CMV infection and matching HLA type were both indicated by public TCR beta signatures.

This clonotype was recorded a few times. Its antigen is unknown. The study's findings and limits: CMV carriers with the relevant HLA were identified by cumulative public TCR beta family frequency. The ex vivo response was dominated by HLA-C-restricted CMV-specific TCR beta clonotypes.

TCRdb re-derived calls from the reads in MiXCR, one entry per CDR3 protein. The sample contains about 180,000 distinct CDR3 sequences, around 15% of which appear only once. This CDR3 contains 17 residues. The V gene's germline CDR1 is KGHDR and CDR2 SFDVKD. V dropped 4 bases and J dropped 4; count of bases not matched to a gene: 8. The receptor was isolated from a human donor in good health (CMV status not recorded). Some clones in this sample may be carry-over from other donors' samples. The sequenced sample was PBMCs. V is TRBV24-1 and J is TRBJ2-3, with 12 bases aligning to TRBD1. CDR3 in DNA: TGTGCCACCAGTGAACGTGGGACAGGGGGCGTCGCAGATACGCAGTATTTT. Its protein is CATSERGTGGVADTQYF.